Presented here are 8 T cell receptor beta chains from one specimen sequenced in a study of blood T cell repertoires in COVID-19. TCRdb keeps only in-frame clones here, not all; method: immunoSEQ multiplex PCR. Of 250,000 to 300,000 clones listed, roughly 90% were seen once; the top ten hold 4.6%. The source material was peripheral blood. These receptors were taken from a man aged 40-49 years with acute or convalescent COVID-19.

J is TRBJ2-7 and V is TRBV5-4; 11 bases fit TRBD2. V was pared by 4 bases and J by 3 bases, with 6 bases of the junction left unmatched. CDR1 and CDR2 from the germline V gene are SGHNT and YYREEE (reference sequence). This CDR3 is built from 15 residues. CDR3 nucleotides: TGTGCCAGCAGCCCATCGCTAGCGGGGGGCTACGAGCAGTACTTC. This codes for CASSPSLAGGYEQYF.

The chain joins TRBV29-1 to TRBJ2-7, with TRBD2 matching 9 bases. J lost 1 base, V lost 0 bases, and 16 bases had no gene match. Germline V gene data show CDR1 as SQVTM and CDR2 as ANQGSEA. The CDR3 loop spans 19 amino acids. This chain's CDR3 is CSVEDLSREASGESYEQYF. DNA for the CDR3: TGCAGCGTTGAAGATCTGTCCCGTGAGGCTAGCGGGGAGTCCTACGAGCAGTACTTC.

The chain joins TRBV5-4 to TRBJ2-5, with TRBD2 matching 13 bases. V gave up 5 bases and J gave up 1 base; unmatched junction bases: 11. The CDR3 has 18 residues. The V gene's germline CDR1 is SGHNT and CDR2 YYREEE (reference sequence). CDR3 sequence: CASRFRLAGGLLQETQYF. As DNA, the CDR3 is TGTGCCAGCAGGTTTAGACTAGCGGGGGGCCTCCTCCAAGAGACCCAGTACTTC.

The gene calls are TRBV2 and TRBJ1-2; D is possibly TRBD1 (5 bases). The V and J ends lost 6 bases and 7 bases respectively, with 21 bases between them. Per the germline V gene, CDR1 is SNHLY and CDR2 is FYNNEI. CDR3 length equals 15 residues. The CDR3 sequence: CASRPNRQGQGGYTF. The CDR3 coding sequence is TGTGCCAGCAGGCCCAATAGGCAGGGCCAGGGTGGCTACACCTTC.

The chain links TRBV27 to TRBJ1-4, with 8 bases identical to TRBD1. The germline gives CDR1 MNHEY, CDR2 SMNVEV (reference sequence). The V and J ends lost 8 bases and 8 bases, in that order; junction bases with no gene match: 4. This CDR3 spans 12 amino acids. The CDR3 DNA sequence: TGTGCCAGCGGTAACAGGGGGGAAAAACTGTTTTTT. Translating gives CASGNRGEKLFF. The complete variable domain, with remaining parts taken from reference TRBV27 and TRBJ1-4, reads EAQVTQNPRYLITVTGKKLTVTCSQNMNHEYMSWYRQDPGLGLRQIYYSMNVEVTDKGDVPEGYKVSRKEKRNFPLILESPSPNQTSLYFCASGNRGEKLFFGSGTQLSVL.

The chain combines TRBV5-8 with TRBJ2-3; TRBD2 aligns across 13 bases. This CDR3 contains 19 residues. The V segment lost 0 bases and the J segment 2 bases; nucleotides outside the gene matches: 9. From germline, CDR1 is SGHTS and CDR2 YDEGEE. The CDR3 here is CASSLGLAGGPVDTDTQYF. In nucleotides, the CDR3 is TGTGCCAGCAGCTTGGGACTAGCGGGGGGCCCGGTCGACACAGATACGCAGTATTTT.

This chain uses TRBV19 with TRBJ1-5, with 8 bases identical to TRBD1. Germline lookup yields CDR1 LNHDA and CDR2 SQIVND (reference sequence). This CDR3 is built from 14 residues. The V segment lost 5 bases and the J segment 6 bases; nucleotides outside the gene matches: 6. The CDR3 spells CASSPTGAGQPQHF. In DNA, the CDR3 is TGTGCCAGTAGTCCGACAGGGGCGGGTCAGCCCCAGCATTTT.

The chain links TRBV14 to TRBJ2-1; TRBD2 aligns across 7 bases. The CDR3 sequence is 14 residues long. Germline assignment: CDR1 SGHDN and CDR2 FVKESK. J was trimmed by 1 base and V by 9 bases; bases with no gene match: 6. CDR3 in amino acids: CASSWGGSYNEQFF. CDR3 DNA sequence: TGTGCCAGTTCTTGGGGGGGATCCTACAATGAGCAGTTCTTC.